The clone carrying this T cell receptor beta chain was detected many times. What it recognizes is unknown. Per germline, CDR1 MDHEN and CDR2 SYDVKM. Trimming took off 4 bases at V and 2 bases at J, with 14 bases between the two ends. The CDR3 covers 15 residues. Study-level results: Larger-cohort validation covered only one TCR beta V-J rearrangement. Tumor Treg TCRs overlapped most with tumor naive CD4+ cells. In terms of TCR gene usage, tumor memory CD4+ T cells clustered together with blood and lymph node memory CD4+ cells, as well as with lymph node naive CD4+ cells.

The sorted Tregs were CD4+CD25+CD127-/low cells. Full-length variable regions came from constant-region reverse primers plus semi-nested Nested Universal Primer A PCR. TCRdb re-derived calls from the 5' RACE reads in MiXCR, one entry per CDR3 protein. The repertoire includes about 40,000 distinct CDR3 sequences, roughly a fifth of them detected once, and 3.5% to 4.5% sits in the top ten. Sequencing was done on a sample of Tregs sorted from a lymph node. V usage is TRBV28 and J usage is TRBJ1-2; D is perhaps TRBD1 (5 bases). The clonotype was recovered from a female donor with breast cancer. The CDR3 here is CASSSGVGRNYGYTF. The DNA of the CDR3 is TGTGCCAGCAGTTCGGGGGTTGGAAGGAACTATGGCTACACCTTC.